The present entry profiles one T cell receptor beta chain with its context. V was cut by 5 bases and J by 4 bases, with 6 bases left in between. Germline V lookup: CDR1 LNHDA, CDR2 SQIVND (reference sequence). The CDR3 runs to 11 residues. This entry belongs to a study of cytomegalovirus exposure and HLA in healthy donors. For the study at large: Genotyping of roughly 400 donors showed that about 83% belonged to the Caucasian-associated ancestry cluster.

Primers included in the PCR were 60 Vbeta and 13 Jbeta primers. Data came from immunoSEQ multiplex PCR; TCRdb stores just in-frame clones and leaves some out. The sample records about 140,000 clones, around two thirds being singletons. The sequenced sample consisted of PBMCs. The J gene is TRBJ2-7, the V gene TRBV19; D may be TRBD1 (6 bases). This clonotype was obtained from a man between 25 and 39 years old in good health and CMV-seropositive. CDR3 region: CASSDRYEQYF. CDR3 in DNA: TGTGCCAGTAGTGACAGGTACGAGCAGTACTTC. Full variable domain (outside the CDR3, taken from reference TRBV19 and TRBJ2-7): DGGITQSPKYLFRKEGQNVTLSCEQNLNHDAMYWYRQDPGQGLRLIYYSQIVNDFQKGDIAEGYSVSREKKESFPLTVTSAQKNPTAFYLCASSDRYEQYFGPGTRLTVT.